These 19 T cell receptor beta chains share one sample of origin, sequenced in a study of blood T cell repertoires in COVID-19. The assay was immunoSEQ multiplex PCR, and TCRdb's table has in-frame clones only and misses some. The profile shows about 160,000 clones, roughly 82% of them singletons. The source material was peripheral blood. The source is a woman in her 40s with COVID-19, enrolled during active disease.

The chain has TRBV9 and TRBJ2-2; TRBD1 might be the D (5 bases). Per the germline V gene, CDR1 is SGDLS and CDR2 is YYNGEE. The length of the CDR3 is 15 residues. V shed 6 bases and J shed 5 bases, with 17 bases lying between them. CDR3 amino acids: CASTLGAERTGELFF. CDR3 bases: TGTGCCAGCACCCTAGGGGCTGAAAGAACCGGGGAGCTGTTTTTT.

The chain has TRBV9 and TRBJ2-7; 10 positions agree with TRBD1. Per germline, CDR1 SGDLS and CDR2 YYNGEE. Trimming at V came to 3 bases and at J to 1 base, leaving 4 bases not matched to a gene. The CDR3 is made up of 15 amino acids. The CDR3 DNA reads TGTGCCAGCAGCGCGGGGGGACAGGGGTCCTACGAGCAGTACTTC. It is translated as CASSAGGQGSYEQYF.

The V and J genes are TRBV5-1 and TRBJ2-5; 11 bases agree with TRBD2. Germline-derived CDR1 and CDR2 are SGHRS and YFSETQ. With 4 bases clipped from V and 3 bases from J, the junction kept 8 bases outside the gene matches. The CDR3 is made up of 16 amino acids. The CDR3 DNA follows: TGCGCCAGCAGCCTAGTCGGGACTAGCGGAGAAGAGACCCAGTACTTC. As protein: CASSLVGTSGEETQYF. Full variable domain (rest looked up from reference TRBV5-1 and TRBJ2-5): KAGVTQTPRYLIKTRGQQVTLSCSPISGHRSVSWYQQTPGQGLQFLFEYFSETQRNKGNFPGRFSGRQFSNSRSEMNVSTLELGDSALYLCASSLVGTSGEETQYFGPGTRLLVL.

CDR3 DNA sequence: TGTGCCAGCAGCTCCCACGGGACAGCTTCCTACGAGCAGTACTTC. Amino acids: CASSSHGTASYEQYF. This chain connects TRBV11-2 to TRBJ2-7, with TRBD1 matching over 7 bases. CDR1 is SGHAT, CDR2 FQNNGV, per germline. There are 15 residues in the CDR3. V lost 4 bases and J lost 1; bases outside the gene matches: 7.

The chain uses TRBV14 and TRBJ2-1; 9 positions agree with TRBD2. The trim removed 6 bases at V and 4 bases at J, leaving 7 bases unmatched. Germline CDR1 SGHDN, CDR2 FVKESK. The CDR3 is 15 amino acids. CDR3 in DNA: TGTGCCAGCAGTGCATGGACTAGCGCTTACAATGAGCAGTTCTTC. Translated: CASSAWTSAYNEQFF.

The gene calls are TRBV11-1 and TRBJ2-1, with 7 nucleotides matching TRBD2. CDR3 length: 16 residues. From germline, CDR1 is SGHAT and CDR2 FQDESV (reference sequence). The trim removed 1 base at V and 6 bases at J, leaving 9 bases unmatched. The CDR3 region has the DNA TGTGCCAGCAGCTTAGTGCGGACTAGGTCGGTCAATGAGCAGTTCTTC. Translating gives CASSLVRTRSVNEQFF.

The chain couples TRBV3-1 (or the pseudogene TRBV3-2) to TRBJ2-1; tentatively, D is TRBD2 (5 bases). CDR3 size: 14 residues. The germline V gene encodes CDR1 LGHDT and CDR2 YNNKEL (reference sequence). Trimming left V 1 base short and J 6 bases short, with 10 bases between. CDR3 region: CASSQGISVNEQFF. For the CDR3, the DNA is TGTGCCAGCAGCCAAGGAATTAGCGTCAATGAGCAGTTCTTC.

The chain uses TRBV7-6 and TRBJ2-3; D is perhaps TRBD1 (5 bases). The CDR3 is made up of 15 amino acids. The germline V gene has CDR1 SGHVS and CDR2 FNYEAQ. V dropped 5 bases and J dropped 2 bases, with 14 bases sitting between them. The CDR3, as DNA: TGTGCCAGCAGCCCCCTAGGTGGGGCCACAGATACGCAGTATTTT. Its protein product is CASSPLGGATDTQYF.

The CDR3 region has the DNA TGTGCCAGCAGGAGTCCAACCGGACAGGGCCGTTACAATGAGCAGTTCTTC. Amino acids: CASRSPTGQGRYNEQFF. The chain couples TRBV2 to TRBJ2-1; 8 bases fit TRBD1. The V segment lost 6 bases and the J segment 4 bases; nucleotides outside the gene matches: 14. CDR3 size: 17 residues. The germline V gene has CDR1 SNHLY and CDR2 FYNNEI.

The rearrangement joins TRBV27 to TRBJ1-5, with 9 bases aligning to TRBD1. The germline V gene encodes CDR1 MNHEY and CDR2 SMNVEV (reference sequence). The CDR3 is 15 residues long. Germline trimming cut 4 bases from V and 6 bases from J; bases unmatched to any gene: 7. The CDR3 DNA follows: TGTGCCAGCAGTTCACTCCGGGACAGGGTTCAGCCCCAGCATTTT. As protein: CASSSLRDRVQPQHF.

The rearrangement links TRBV27 to TRBJ2-2; TRBD1 matches at 8 bases. The trim removed 6 bases at V and 0 bases at J, leaving 12 bases unmatched. CDR1 and CDR2 from the germline V gene are MNHEY and SMNVEV (reference sequence). CDR3 length equals 18 residues. CDR3 loop: CASRERQGPFPNTGELFF. The CDR3 DNA follows: TGTGCCAGCAGGGAGCGACAGGGGCCCTTCCCGAACACCGGGGAGCTGTTTTTT.

CDR3 nucleotides: TGCGCCAGCAGCCAGACAGGGAGGCGGGAGGGCCGCGAGCAGTTCTTC. Its protein is CASSQTGRREGREQFF. The V call is TRBV4-1, the J call TRBJ2-1; 9 nucleotides line up with TRBD2. The CDR3 length is 16 residues. Germline values: CDR1 MGHRA, CDR2 YSYEKL. V dropped 3 bases and J dropped 10; count of bases not matched to a gene: 13.

This clone was detected a few times. The chain employs TRBV6-1 and TRBJ1-5; D is unresolved. This CDR3 has 15 amino acids. The germline CDR1 and CDR2 sequences are MNHNS and SASEGT. V dropped 2 bases and J dropped 7 bases, with 15 bases sitting between them. The CDR3 DNA follows: TGTGCCAGCAGTGAATCTTTCGGGGATTGGCAGCCCCAGCATTTT. This translates into CASSESFGDWQPQHF.

The chain uses TRBV29-1 and TRBJ1-1; 8 bases match TRBD1. The CDR3 covers 12 residues. Germline lookup yields CDR1 SQVTM and CDR2 ANQGSEA. With 4 bases clipped from V and 7 bases from J, the junction kept 5 bases outside the gene matches. The CDR3 DNA sequence: TGCAGCGTTGGAGGACAGGGAATTGAAGCTTTCTTT. Translation gives CSVGGQGIEAFF.

V is TRBV28 and J is TRBJ2-1; TRBD2 aligns across 10 bases. The CDR3 consists of 17 residues. Trimming cost V 7 bases and J 9 bases; bases outside gene matches: 18. CDR1 and CDR2 (germline): MDHEN, SYDVKM. CDR3 sequence (DNA): TGTGCCAGCAATACACCCCCGGGGCTAGCGGGAGAGGGTGAGCAGTTCTTC. As protein: CASNTPPGLAGEGEQFF.

V usage is TRBV19 and J usage is TRBJ1-1; D ambiguous. The V end was cut by 3 bases, the J end by 8 bases, with 10 bases between. From germline, CDR1 is LNHDA and CDR2 SQIVND (reference sequence). This CDR3 comprises 12 residues. The chain's CDR3 is CASSMGGSEAFF. CDR3 sequence (DNA): TGTGCCAGTAGTATGGGAGGATCCGAAGCTTTCTTT.

This clone was seen a handful of times. V and J are TRBV9 and TRBJ1-6, with 7 bases lining up with TRBD1. V lost 3 bases, J lost 7 bases, and 10 bases stayed unmatched. This CDR3 spans 16 amino acids. Germline-derived CDR1 and CDR2 are SGDLS and YYNGEE. The CDR3 coding sequence is TGTGCCAGCAGCGCCTCTTCCGGGACAGCCAATTCACCCCTCCACTTT. Its protein is CASSASSGTANSPLHF.

The chain joins TRBV24-1 to TRBJ2-1, with 14 bases lining up with TRBD2. After removal of 5 bases from V and 6 bases from J, the junction contained 8 bases not matched to a gene. The CDR3 length is 17 residues. Germline CDR1 reads KGHDR; CDR2 reads SFDVKD. CDR3 in amino acids: CATSARLAGGPGNEQFF. The CDR3 region has the DNA TGTGCCACCAGTGCCCGACTAGCGGGGGGGCCCGGCAATGAGCAGTTCTTC.

V usage is TRBV3-1 (or the pseudogene TRBV3-2) and J usage is TRBJ2-2, with D perhaps matching TRBD2 (5 bases). Trimming shortened V by 5 bases and J by 2 bases, and 6 bases separated the two germline ends. The germline gives CDR1 LGHDT, CDR2 YNNKEL (reference sequence). The CDR3 contains 13 residues. The CDR3 region is CASSRLNTGELFF. The DNA for the CDR3 is TGTGCCAGCAGCAGACTAAACACCGGGGAGCTGTTTTTT.